The next 5 T cell receptor beta chains were all read from a single sample in a study of blood T cell repertoires in COVID-19. Sequenced by immunoSEQ multiplex PCR; TCRdb stores in-frame clones only, minus some. The sample has 110,000 to 150,000 clones, around 80% seen once. The sequencing input was PBMCs or T cells enriched from blood (not recorded which). The source of these receptors is a woman in her fifties or sixties who had recovered from COVID-19.

This chain uses TRBV6-5 with TRBJ1-1; D gene unclear. CDR3 length: 14 amino acids. Germline lookup yields CDR1 MNHEY and CDR2 SVGAGI. Trimming took off 6 bases at V and 0 bases at J, with 11 bases between the two ends. The CDR3 DNA follows: TGTGCCAGCAGGCCCACAGAGATGAACACTGAAGCTTTCTTT. It codes for CASRPTEMNTEAFF.

Here the CDR3 DNA reads TGTGCCAGCTCACGAGAGGGTGCAGACTATGGCTACACCTTC. It translates to CASSREGADYGYTF. V and J are TRBV18 and TRBJ1-2, with D unresolved. The V end was cut by 4 bases, the J end by 3 bases, with 12 bases between. The germline gives CDR1 KGHSH, CDR2 LQKENI. The CDR3 has 14 amino acids.

The chain couples TRBV12-3 or TRBV12-4 to TRBJ1-2; no clear D gene. Trimming cost V 3 bases and J 2 bases, with 7 bases left between them. CDR3 size: 13 residues. The CDR3, as DNA: TGTGCCAGCAGTTTGACCGGGAACTATGGCTACACCTTC. This codes for CASSLTGNYGYTF.

This chain joins TRBV5-5 and TRBJ2-3, with D perhaps matching TRBD1 (5 bases). CDR3 length equals 15 residues. Trimming took off 5 bases at V and 4 bases at J, with 17 bases between the two ends. Germline CDR1 reads SGHKS; CDR2 reads YYEKEE (reference sequence). CDR3 nucleotides: TGTGCCAGCAGAAAAGGCAGGGCTGGTTCAGATACGCAGTATTTT. Its translation: CASRKGRAGSDTQYF.

The chain couples TRBV5-1 to TRBJ1-1, with TRBD1 matching 11 bases. CDR3 size: 17 residues. With V trimmed by 0 bases and J by 4 bases, 8 bases remained unmatched. Looked up from germline, CDR1 is SGHRS and CDR2 is YFSETQ. For the CDR3, the DNA is TGCGCCAGCAGCTTGGTGGGTCCGGGACAGGGGGGCACTGAAGCTTTCTTT. Its protein product is CASSLVGPGQGGTEAFF.